This T cell receptor (beta chain) was sequenced for a study of blood T cells in healthy people across ages. Then a second PCR, running about 6 to 12 cycles, was carried out with a sample-barcoded 5' primer and a J-beta primer mix. Each cDNA molecule carried a tag from a template-switch adaptor that contained 12 random nucleotides. TCRdb re-derived calls from the 5' RACE reads in MiXCR, one entry per CDR3 protein. The sample yields around 1,500,000 distinct CDR3 sequences, 28% seen once. Regarding the study as a whole: Naive T cell percentage showed a strong correlation with the diversity of TCR beta. As age increased, TCR beta diversity per million T cells fell in a roughly linear fashion.

This CDR3 region has 15 residues. The V end lost 3 bases, the J end lost 5 bases, and 16 bases lay between the germline ends. Worth noting for this clonotype: The antigen remains unidentified.

The clonotype was recovered from a woman between 25 and 40 years old in good health. The genes are TRBV12-3 or TRBV12-4 and TRBJ2-5; D call uncertain. Input material: blood. CDR3 nucleotide sequence: TGTGCCAGCAGTTTTAGTAGGCTAGTTGGGGAGACCCAGTACTTC. It is translated as CASSFSRLVGETQYF.